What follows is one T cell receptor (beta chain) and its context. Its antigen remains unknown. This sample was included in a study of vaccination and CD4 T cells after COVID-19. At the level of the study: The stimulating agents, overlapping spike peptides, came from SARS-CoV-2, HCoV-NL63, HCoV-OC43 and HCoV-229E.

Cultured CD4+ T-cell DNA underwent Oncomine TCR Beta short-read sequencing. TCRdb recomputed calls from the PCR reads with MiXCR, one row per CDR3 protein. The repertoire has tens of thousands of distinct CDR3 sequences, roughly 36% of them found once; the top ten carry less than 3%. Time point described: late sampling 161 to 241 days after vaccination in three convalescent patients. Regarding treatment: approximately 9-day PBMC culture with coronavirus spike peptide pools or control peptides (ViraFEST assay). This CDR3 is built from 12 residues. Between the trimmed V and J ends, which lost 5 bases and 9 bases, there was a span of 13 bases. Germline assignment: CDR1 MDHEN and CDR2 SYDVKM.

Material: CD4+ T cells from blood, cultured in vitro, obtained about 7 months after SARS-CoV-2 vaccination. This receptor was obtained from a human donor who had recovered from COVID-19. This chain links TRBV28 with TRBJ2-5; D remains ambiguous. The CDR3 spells CASSTAPQAQYF. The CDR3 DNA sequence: TGTGCCAGCAGTACGGCCCCCCAGGCCCAGTACTTC.